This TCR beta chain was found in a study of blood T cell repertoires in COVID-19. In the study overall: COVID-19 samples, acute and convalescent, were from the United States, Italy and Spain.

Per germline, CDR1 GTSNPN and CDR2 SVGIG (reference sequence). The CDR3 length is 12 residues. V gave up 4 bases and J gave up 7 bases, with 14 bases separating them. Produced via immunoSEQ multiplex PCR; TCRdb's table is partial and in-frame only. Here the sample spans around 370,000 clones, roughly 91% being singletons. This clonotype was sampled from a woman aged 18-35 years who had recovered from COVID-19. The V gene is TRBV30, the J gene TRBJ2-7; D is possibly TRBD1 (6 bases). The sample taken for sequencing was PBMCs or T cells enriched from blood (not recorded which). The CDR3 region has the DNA TGTGCCTGGAATACAGGGCGACGGGAGCAGTACTTC. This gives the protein CAWNTGRREQYF.